This record concerns one T cell receptor beta chain sequence. The antigen remains undetermined. The data originate from a study of T cell repertoires in cytomegalovirus infection. The wider study: In public TCR beta signatures, there were indications of both CMV infection and matching HLA type.

Germline assignment: CDR1 MNHEY and CDR2 SMNVEV (reference sequence). V was trimmed by 2 bases and J by 6 bases, leaving 17 bases between them. The CDR3 runs to 15 residues. One entry per CDR3 protein results from TCRdb running MiXCR on the reads. The data hold approximately 550,000 distinct CDR3 sequences, with approximately 17% observed a single time. General study points: Identification of carriers of CMV plus the relevant HLA was achieved through cumulative public TCR beta family frequency. In two of eight donors, the top clonotype was HLA-C-restricted CMV-specific.

Sequenced material: CD8+ T cells from PBMCs. The genes are TRBV27 and TRBJ2-7; the D gene could be TRBD1 or TRBD2 (6 bases each). The sequence derives from a human donor in good health (CMV status not recorded). Some clones in this sample may be carry-over from other donors' samples. The CDR3 is CASSLTGGGFVEQYF. The CDR3 DNA reads as TGTGCCAGCAGTTTAACCGGGGGCGGATTCGTCGAGCAGTACTTC.